Each of the 13 T cell receptor beta chains below was sequenced from the same sample in a study of cytomegalovirus exposure and HLA in healthy donors. 13 Jbeta primers and 60 Vbeta primers were used for the PCR. Clones were sequenced by immunoSEQ multiplex PCR, and TCRdb holds only the in-frame ones, with some missing. Among around 85,000 clones listed, around three quarters were seen once. Material: PBMCs. The source is a man aged 25 to 40 in good health and CMV-seronegative.

The rearrangement uses TRBV7-3 and TRBJ2-1, with TRBD1 as a possible D gene (5 bases). Germline-derived CDR1 and CDR2 are SGHTA and FQGTGA. Between the trimmed V and J ends, which lost 5 bases and 1 base, there was a span of 12 bases. This CDR3 spans 15 amino acids. CDR3 sequence: CASSETGDSYNEQFF. For the CDR3, the DNA is TGTGCCAGCAGCGAAACAGGAGATTCCTACAATGAGCAGTTCTTC.

The J gene is TRBJ1-2, the V gene TRBV2, with D possibly being TRBD1 (6 bases). The CDR3 spans 12 residues. V was pared by 7 bases and J by 3 bases, with 9 bases between. Per the germline V gene, CDR1 is SNHLY and CDR2 is FYNNEI. In DNA, the CDR3 is TGTGCCAGCATCAGGGGTGACTATGGCTACACCTTC. This codes for CASIRGDYGYTF.

This clone was counted only a few times. V gene TRBV12-5 combines with J gene TRBJ1-2; D may be TRBD1 (6 bases). Between the trimmed V and J ends, which lost 1 base and 0 bases, there was a span of 12 bases. This CDR3 contains 16 residues. Germline V gene sequence: CDR1 LGHNT, CDR2 FRNRAP. The CDR3 loop reads CASGLAAQGTNYGYTF. The DNA of the CDR3 is TGTGCTAGTGGTTTGGCCGCGCAGGGGACTAACTATGGCTACACCTTC.

This chain uses TRBV6-1 with TRBJ2-2, with 10 positions matching TRBD1. This CDR3 is built from 15 residues. The germline V gene has CDR1 MNHNS and CDR2 SASEGT. After removal of 4 bases from V and 6 bases from J, the junction contained 5 bases not matched to a gene. The CDR3 region is CASSGGTGEPGELFF. For the CDR3, the DNA is TGTGCCAGCAGTGGGGGGACAGGGGAGCCCGGGGAGCTGTTTTTT.

This sequence joins TRBV5-4 and TRBJ1-5, with D hard to call. Trimming took 0 bases from V and 3 from J, leaving 10 bases between them. This CDR3 comprises 15 residues. Germline V CDR1 and CDR2: SGHNT, YYREEE (reference sequence). The CDR3 protein is CASSLGPAYNQPQHF. Here the CDR3 DNA reads TGTGCCAGCAGCTTGGGGCCTGCTTACAATCAGCCCCAGCATTTT.

This clone was counted once. This chain joins TRBV6-5 and TRBJ1-1; 7 bases match TRBD1. Germline CDR1 reads MNHEY; CDR2 reads SVGAGI. Trimming cost V 11 bases and J 2 bases; bases outside gene matches: 8. This CDR3 is built from 13 residues. CDR3 DNA sequence: TGTGCCGCTTTACAGGGGACCAACACTGAAGCTTTCTTT. Protein: CAALQGTNTEAFF.

J is TRBJ2-1 and V is TRBV5-1, with 11 bases aligning to TRBD2. V shed 4 bases, J shed 4 bases, and the junction held 1 base outside the gene matches. The CDR3 spans 14 residues. The germline gives CDR1 SGHRS, CDR2 YFSETQ. The CDR3 protein is CASSRTSGYNEQFF. The CDR3 DNA is TGCGCCAGCAGCAGGACTAGCGGGTACAATGAGCAGTTCTTC.

The rearrangement links TRBV5-1 to TRBJ2-4; 10 bases map to TRBD2. Germline assignment: CDR1 SGHRS and CDR2 YFSETQ. The CDR3 sequence is 14 residues long. Losses at the gene ends were 7 bases for V and 7 bases for J; bases not matched to a gene: 8. The CDR3 sequence: CASRTSGTGNIQYF. Written as DNA, the CDR3 is TGCGCCAGCCGAACTAGCGGGACGGGTAACATTCAGTACTTC.

This chain connects TRBV7-9 to TRBJ2-7; maybe TRBD1 (6 bases). CDR3 size: 13 residues. Trimming took off 5 bases at V and 3 bases at J, with 11 bases between the two ends. CDR1 and CDR2 (germline): SEHNR, FQNEAQ (reference sequence). The CDR3 bases are TGTGCCAGCAGCCTCCGGGACATCTACGAGCAGTACTTC. The encoded protein is CASSLRDIYEQYF. Based on the CDR3 plus reference TRBV7-9 and TRBJ2-7, the full variable domain is DTGVSQNPRHKITKRGQNVTFRCDPISEHNRLYWYRQTLGQGPEFLTYFQNEAQLEKSRLLSDRFSAERPKGSFSTLEIQRTEQGDSAMYLCASSLRDIYEQYFGPGTRLTVT.

The rearrangement uses TRBV5-1 and TRBJ1-4; TRBD1 aligns across 9 bases. CDR1 and CDR2 from the germline V gene are SGHRS and YFSETQ. This CDR3 contains 14 residues. J was trimmed by 5 bases and V by 2 bases; bases with no gene match: 1. CDR3 sequence (DNA): TGCGCCAGCAGCTTACAGGGGGCGAATGAAAAACTGTTTTTT. It encodes CASSLQGANEKLFF. The whole variable domain, remainder taken from reference TRBV5-1 and TRBJ1-4, is KAGVTQTPRYLIKTRGQQVTLSCSPISGHRSVSWYQQTPGQGLQFLFEYFSETQRNKGNFPGRFSGRQFSNSRSEMNVSTLELGDSALYLCASSLQGANEKLFFGSGTQLSVL.

This chain links TRBV9 with TRBJ2-7; D possibly corresponds to TRBD1 (6 bases). This CDR3 is 15 amino acids long. V was trimmed by 0 bases and J by 1 base, leaving 11 bases between them. Per the germline V gene, CDR1 is SGDLS and CDR2 is YYNGEE. The CDR3: CASSVGGTLSYEQYF. The CDR3 coding sequence is TGTGCCAGCAGCGTAGGAGGGACACTATCCTACGAGCAGTACTTC.

CDR3 nucleotides: TGTGCAAGTCGCTTAGGACAAAATGACCACATTCAGTACTTC. It yields the protein CASRLGQNDHIQYF. This chain uses TRBV12-2 with TRBJ2-4; TRBD1, the table's D call, was not compared with the DNA. TRBV12-2 is deemed a pseudogene. The CDR3 is made up of 14 amino acids.

Here the CDR3 reads CASSDPVGTGADTQYF. CDR3 coding DNA: TGTGCCAGCAGCGACCCTGTGGGGACAGGGGCAGATACGCAGTATTTT. The V and J genes are TRBV5-4 and TRBJ2-3; 10 bases align to TRBD1. CDR3 length: 16 residues. The germline gives CDR1 SGHNT, CDR2 YYREEE (reference sequence). The trim removed 4 bases at V and 4 bases at J, leaving 9 bases unmatched.